The clone carrying this T cell receptor beta chain was seen just once. Its antigen is undetermined. The entry originates in a study of post-analysis software for immune sequencing data. Across the whole study: The study covered relapsing-remitting, secondary progressive and progressive-relapsing courses of multiple sclerosis.

The CDR3 runs 16 residues. Trimming took off 6 bases at V and 4 bases at J, with 19 bases between the two ends. The germline gives CDR1 MRHNA, CDR2 SNTAGT. Unique molecular identifiers featured in each of the TCR beta cDNA libraries. From approximately 0.95 to 9.8 million T cells, roughly 0.5 million cDNA molecules were obtained. TCRdb re-analysed the PCR reads in MiXCR, keeping a single row per CDR3 protein. The sample gives hundreds of thousands of distinct CDR3 sequences, under 70% of which show up once; roughly 4.4% is in the top ten. General study points: Samples sharing a preparation batch grouped tightly together when assessed by F measure. A handful of TRBV segments were significantly more frequent in patients than in controls. TRBV5-6, TRBV5-1 and TRBV20-1 were among these segments.

Sequenced sample: blood. The rearrangement joins TRBV6-4 to TRBJ2-1; D is possibly TRBD2 (7 bases). The receptor's source is a girl aged 5-17 years with multiple sclerosis. As DNA, the CDR3 is TGTGCCAGCAGCAACACTGGGGGCGGGGGATACAATGAGCAGTTCTTC. This encodes CASSNTGGGGYNEQFF.